These 14 T cell receptor beta chains originate from one sample sequenced in a study of control samples from healthy donors and cancer patients (TCRdb year 2020). Preparation of the library involved the immunoSEQ multiplex PCR assay. In its TCRdb copy, this immuneACCESS table keeps in-frame sequences only and misses some clones. Where compared with another copy, unresolved V genes explain less than half of these, and the others have no known cause. The sample table records over 150,000 clones; roughly 94% of these occur just once. The top ten hold approximately 14% of the sample. Sequenced: PBMCs. Receptors were obtained from a man aged 55 to 70 with colorectal cancer.

The CDR3 loop reads CASSIAATSGGETQYF. Here the CDR3 DNA reads TGTGCCAGTAGTATAGCCGCGACTAGCGGGGGGGAGACCCAGTACTTC. The rearrangement joins TRBV19 to TRBJ2-5; 13 positions match TRBD2. In germline, CDR1 is LNHDA, CDR2 SQIVND (reference sequence). The CDR3 runs 16 residues. V lost 1 base to trimming and J lost 5 bases; unmatched junction nucleotides: 4.

The V and J genes are TRBV5-6 and TRBJ2-5; TRBD1 might be the D (6 bases). From germline, CDR1 is SGHDT and CDR2 YYEEEE. The CDR3 length is 14 residues. V shed 4 bases and J shed 2 bases, with 12 bases lying between them. For the CDR3, the DNA is TGTGCCAGCAGCCCGATTGACAGGCAAGAGACCCAGTACTTC. Amino acids: CASSPIDRQETQYF.

This chain uses TRBV27 with TRBJ2-3, with D unresolved. CDR1 and CDR2 from the germline V gene are MNHEY and SMNVEV (reference sequence). The CDR3 is made up of 15 amino acids. Trimming removed 1 base from V and 2 bases from J, with 10 bases in between. CDR3 sequence (DNA): TGTGCCAGCAGTTTATTACCCGTTTTCACAGATACGCAGTATTTT. This sequence encodes CASSLLPVFTDTQYF.

This sequence joins TRBV4-2 and TRBJ2-5; TRBD2 matches 12 bases. CDR1 is LGHNA and CDR2 is YNFKEQ in the germline V gene. With 1 base clipped from V and 4 bases from J, the junction kept 4 bases outside the gene matches. This CDR3 is 16 amino acids long. In DNA, the CDR3 is TGTGCCAGCAGCCAAGGGGAACTAGCGGGGGGAGAGACCCAGTACTTC. Translation: CASSQGELAGGETQYF.

The chain is built from TRBV2 and TRBJ2-7; TRBD2 agrees at 9 bases. Losses at the gene ends were 3 bases for V and 0 bases for J; bases not matched to a gene: 6. CDR3 size: 16 residues. In germline, CDR1 is SNHLY, CDR2 FYNNEI. The CDR3 spells CASSDASGTPSYEQYF. The CDR3 region has the DNA TGTGCCAGCAGTGACGCTAGCGGGACACCCTCCTACGAGCAGTACTTC.

J is TRBJ2-3 and V is TRBV27, with 8 bases fitting TRBD1. Germline CDR1 is MNHEY and CDR2 is SMNVEV (reference sequence). Trimming at V came to 5 bases and at J to 5 bases, leaving 3 bases not matched to a gene. This CDR3 comprises 13 residues. The CDR3 nucleotides are TGTGCCAGCAGTGCGACAGGGGTAGATACGCAGTATTTT. Its protein product is CASSATGVDTQYF.

V is TRBV4-2 and J is TRBJ2-3; maybe TRBD2 (7 bases). The CDR3 has 18 residues. In germline, CDR1 is LGHNA, CDR2 YNFKEQ. Trimming left V 0 bases short and J 1 base short, with 17 bases between. The CDR3 region has the DNA TGTGCCAGCAGCCAAGACAGGGGACGGGGGGAGGGCACAGATACGCAGTATTTT. Translated: CASSQDRGRGEGTDTQYF.

This clone was recorded once. The chain couples TRBV4-2 to TRBJ1-2; D remains ambiguous. Looked up from germline, CDR1 is LGHNA and CDR2 is YNFKEQ. Trimming removed 0 bases at V and 5 bases at J, with 10 bases between. This CDR3 is built from 14 residues. CDR3 region: CASSQETTTYGYTF. The CDR3, as DNA: TGTGCCAGCAGCCAAGAAACGACAACTTATGGCTACACCTTC.

As concerns this clone: The identical CDR3 is also encoded by other nucleotide sequences in the sample. The chain couples TRBV29-1 to TRBJ2-5, with TRBD1 as a possible D gene (5 bases). Trimming cost V 3 bases and J 1 base, with 9 bases left between them. Germline CDR1 SQVTM, CDR2 ANQGSEA. The CDR3 sequence is 13 residues long. CDR3 sequence (DNA): TGCAGCGTTGAGGGGCAGGGCCAAGAGACCCAGTACTTC. It specifies CSVEGQGQETQYF.

The chain joins TRBV19 to TRBJ2-4; 10 nucleotides match TRBD1. The junction had 10 bases not matched to a gene; V was cut back by 3 bases and J by 2 bases. CDR3 length: 18 amino acids. CDR1 LNHDA and CDR2 SQIVND come from the germline V gene (reference sequence). CDR3 protein: CASSMGTGASLSKNIQYF. The CDR3 nucleotides read TGTGCCAGTAGTATGGGGACAGGGGCTTCCTTGTCCAAAAACATTCAGTACTTC. Drawing the rest from reference TRBV19 and TRBJ2-4, the complete variable domain is DGGITQSPKYLFRKEGQNVTLSCEQNLNHDAMYWYRQDPGQGLRLIYYSQIVNDFQKGDIAEGYSVSREKKESFPLTVTSAQKNPTAFYLCASSMGTGASLSKNIQYFGAGTRLSVL.

The CDR3 spells CSVWNTEAFF. The CDR3 DNA follows: TGCAGCGTCTGGAACACTGAAGCTTTCTTT. The V and J genes are TRBV29-1 and TRBJ1-1, with D hard to call. Trimming removed 6 bases at V and 1 base at J, with 3 bases between. CDR3 length equals 10 residues. Germline V lookup: CDR1 SQVTM, CDR2 ANQGSEA.

V usage is TRBV14 and J usage is TRBJ2-7; TRBD1 or TRBD2 may be the D gene (6 bases each). Per germline, CDR1 SGHDN and CDR2 FVKESK. The CDR3 runs to 19 residues. Trimming stripped 6 bases from V and 3 bases from J, with 30 bases between. The CDR3 loop is CASSKALKKGGDLFYEQYF. The DNA for the CDR3 is TGTGCCAGCAGTAAAGCTCTCAAAAAGGGGGGTGATCTTTTCTACGAGCAGTACTTC.

This chain joins TRBV2 and TRBJ1-2, with 8 nucleotides matching TRBD1. The CDR3 has 15 residues. The junction had 5 bases not matched to a gene; V was cut back by 2 bases and J by 3 bases. Per the germline V gene, CDR1 is SNHLY and CDR2 is FYNNEI. This chain's CDR3 is CASSEQGAGYYGYTF. DNA of the CDR3: TGTGCCAGCAGTGAACAGGGGGCGGGGTACTATGGCTACACCTTC.

The chain uses TRBV18 and TRBJ2-5; TRBD2 aligns across 13 bases. The ends lost 6 bases at V and 2 bases at J; junction bases unmatched: 3. The CDR3 loop spans 15 amino acids. Germline values: CDR1 KGHSH, CDR2 LQKENI. The DNA for the CDR3 is TGTGCCAGCTCCGGACTAGCGGGGGATCAAGAGACCCAGTACTTC. Protein sequence: CASSGLAGDQETQYF.